The next 7 T cell receptor beta chains were all read from a single sample in a study of OX40 agonist ivuxolimab in advanced cancers. Clones were read by immunoSEQ multiplex PCR, and TCRdb kept only the in-frame ones, dropping some. The table has about 25,000 clones, approximately 83% seen once; the top ten hold less than 50%. Sequenced here: CD4+ or CD8+ T cells sorted from blood, sampled in a trial of the OX40 agonist ivuxolimab. The receptors here all came from an adult with an advanced solid tumor such as melanoma, head and neck, liver or kidney cancer.

The chain's CDR3 is CASRSGQHLSYEQYF. In nucleotides, the CDR3 is TGTGCCAGCAGGTCGGGACAGCACCTCTCCTACGAGCAGTACTTC. The chain links TRBV6-1 to TRBJ2-7; 7 bases agree with TRBD1. The CDR3 extends over 15 amino acids. With 6 bases clipped from V and 0 bases from J, the junction kept 8 bases outside the gene matches. The germline V gene encodes CDR1 MNHNS and CDR2 SASEGT.

This chain links TRBV7-9 with TRBJ1-3, with D possibly being TRBD1 (5 bases). The V end lost 3 bases, the J end lost 3 bases, and 6 bases lay between the germline ends. The germline V gene has CDR1 SEHNR and CDR2 FQNEAQ (reference sequence). This CDR3 has 13 residues. CDR3 residues: CASSFGGGNTIYF. The CDR3 nucleotides read TGTGCCAGCAGCTTCGGGGGTGGAAACACCATATATTTT.

The V and J genes are TRBV4-1 and TRBJ2-2; D gene uncertain. V lost 0 bases, J lost 3 bases, and 5 bases lay in between. The germline V gene encodes CDR1 MGHRA and CDR2 YSYEKL. The CDR3 spans 14 residues. Written as DNA, the CDR3 is TGCGCCAGCAGCCAAGAATGGTACACCGGGGAGCTGTTTTTT. It specifies CASSQEWYTGELFF.

This clone was found a few times. The chain carries TRBV6-1 and TRBJ2-5, with 7 bases lining up with TRBD2. This CDR3 comprises 17 residues. Germline V CDR1 and CDR2: MNHNS, SASEGT. After removal of 2 bases from V and 2 bases from J, the junction contained 11 bases not matched to a gene. CDR3 in DNA: TGTGCCAGCAGTGAATTGGGGGGTAGCGGGCCACAAGAGACCCAGTACTTC. This translates into CASSELGGSGPQETQYF.

The V gene is TRBV28, the J gene TRBJ1-1, with D perhaps matching TRBD1 (6 bases). This CDR3 has 14 amino acids. Trimming shortened V by 5 bases and J by 4 bases, and 14 bases separated the two germline ends. Germline CDR1 and CDR2: MDHEN and SYDVKM. DNA for the CDR3: TGTGCCAGCAGTAACCCCAGGGGTCGCACTGAAGCTTTCTTT. Residues: CASSNPRGRTEAFF.

The chain has TRBV13 and TRBJ2-7; D is unresolved. Germline V lookup: CDR1 PRHDT, CDR2 FYEKMQ (reference sequence). The CDR3 spans 16 residues. Between the trimmed V and J ends, which lost 5 bases and 0 bases, there was a span of 17 bases. CDR3 DNA: TGTGCCAGCAGCGCCGGAGTGTACCCCAGCTCCTACGAGCAGTACTTC. It specifies CASSAGVYPSSYEQYF.

V usage is TRBV6-5 and J usage is TRBJ2-1; 7 bases match TRBD2. The CDR3 length is 15 residues. With 0 bases clipped from V and 5 bases from J, the junction kept 4 bases outside the gene matches. CDR1 and CDR2 from the germline V gene are MNHEY and SVGAGI. DNA for the CDR3: TGTGCCAGCAGTTACTCGATGGCGGGGGACAATGAGCAGTTCTTC. Its protein product is CASSYSMAGDNEQFF.